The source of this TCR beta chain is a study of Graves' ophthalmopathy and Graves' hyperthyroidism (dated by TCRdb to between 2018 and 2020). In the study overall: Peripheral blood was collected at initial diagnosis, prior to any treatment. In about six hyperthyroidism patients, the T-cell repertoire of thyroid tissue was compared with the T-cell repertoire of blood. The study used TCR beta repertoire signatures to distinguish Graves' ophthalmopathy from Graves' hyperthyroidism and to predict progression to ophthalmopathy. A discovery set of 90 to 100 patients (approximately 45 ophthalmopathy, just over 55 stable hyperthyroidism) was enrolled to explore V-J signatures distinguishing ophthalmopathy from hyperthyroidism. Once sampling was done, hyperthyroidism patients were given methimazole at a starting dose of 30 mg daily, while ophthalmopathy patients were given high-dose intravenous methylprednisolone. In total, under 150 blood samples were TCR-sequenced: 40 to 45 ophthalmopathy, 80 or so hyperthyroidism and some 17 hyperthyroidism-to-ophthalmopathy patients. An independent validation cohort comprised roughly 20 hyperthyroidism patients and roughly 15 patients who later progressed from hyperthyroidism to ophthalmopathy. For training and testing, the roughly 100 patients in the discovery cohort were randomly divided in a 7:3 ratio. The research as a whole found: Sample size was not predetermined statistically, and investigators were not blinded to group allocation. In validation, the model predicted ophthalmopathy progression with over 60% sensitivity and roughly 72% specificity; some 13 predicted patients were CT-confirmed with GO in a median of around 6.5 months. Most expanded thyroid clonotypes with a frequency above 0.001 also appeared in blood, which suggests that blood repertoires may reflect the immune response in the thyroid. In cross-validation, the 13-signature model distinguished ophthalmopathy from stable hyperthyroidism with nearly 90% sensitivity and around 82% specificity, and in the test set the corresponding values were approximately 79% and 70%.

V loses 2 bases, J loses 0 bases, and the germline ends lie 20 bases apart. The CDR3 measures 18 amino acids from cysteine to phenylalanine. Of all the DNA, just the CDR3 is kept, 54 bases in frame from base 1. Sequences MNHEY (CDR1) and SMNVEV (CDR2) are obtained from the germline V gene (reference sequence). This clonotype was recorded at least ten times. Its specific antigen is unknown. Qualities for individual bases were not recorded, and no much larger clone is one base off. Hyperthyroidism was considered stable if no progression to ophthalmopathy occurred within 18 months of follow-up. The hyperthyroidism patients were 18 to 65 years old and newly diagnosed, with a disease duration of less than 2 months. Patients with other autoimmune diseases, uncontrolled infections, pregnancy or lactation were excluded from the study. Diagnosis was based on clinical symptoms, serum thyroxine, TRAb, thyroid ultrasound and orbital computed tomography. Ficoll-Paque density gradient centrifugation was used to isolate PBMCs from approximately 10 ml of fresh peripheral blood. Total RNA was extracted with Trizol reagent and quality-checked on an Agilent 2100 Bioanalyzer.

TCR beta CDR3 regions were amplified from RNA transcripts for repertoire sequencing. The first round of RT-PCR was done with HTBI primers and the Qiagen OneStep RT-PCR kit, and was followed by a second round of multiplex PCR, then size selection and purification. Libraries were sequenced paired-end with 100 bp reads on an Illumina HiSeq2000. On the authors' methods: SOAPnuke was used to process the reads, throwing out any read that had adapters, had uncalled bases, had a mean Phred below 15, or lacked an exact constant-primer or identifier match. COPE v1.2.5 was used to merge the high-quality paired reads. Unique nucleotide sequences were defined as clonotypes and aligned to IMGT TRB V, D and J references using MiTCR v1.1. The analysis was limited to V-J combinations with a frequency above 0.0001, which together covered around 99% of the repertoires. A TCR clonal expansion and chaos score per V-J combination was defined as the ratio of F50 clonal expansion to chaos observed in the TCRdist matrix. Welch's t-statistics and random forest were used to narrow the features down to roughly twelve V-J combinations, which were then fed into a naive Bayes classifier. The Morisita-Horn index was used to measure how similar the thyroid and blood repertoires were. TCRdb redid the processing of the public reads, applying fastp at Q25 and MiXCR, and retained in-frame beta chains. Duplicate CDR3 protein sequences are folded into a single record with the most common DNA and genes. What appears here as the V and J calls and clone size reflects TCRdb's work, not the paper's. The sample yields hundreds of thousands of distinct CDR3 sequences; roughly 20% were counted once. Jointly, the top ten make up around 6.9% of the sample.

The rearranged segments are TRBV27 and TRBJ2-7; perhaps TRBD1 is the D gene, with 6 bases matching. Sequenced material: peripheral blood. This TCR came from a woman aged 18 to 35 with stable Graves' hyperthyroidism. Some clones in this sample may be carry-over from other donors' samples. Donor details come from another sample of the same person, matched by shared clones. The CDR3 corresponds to CASSLGAPRDIVSYEQYF. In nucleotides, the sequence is TGTGCCAGCAGTTTAGGGGCCCCCCGGGACATCGTCTCCTACGAGCAGTACTTC.